These 22 T cell receptor beta chains came from one sample sequenced in a study of blood T cell repertoires in COVID-19. Profiling relied on immunoSEQ multiplex PCR, and the TCRdb table lists in-frame clones only, not all of them. The sample contains approximately 85,000 clones, around 90% of which appear only once. Sequences were obtained from peripheral blood. Every receptor here comes from a woman aged 50 to 65 with active or convalescent COVID-19.

The V gene is TRBV5-6, the J gene TRBJ1-1; the D gene is possibly TRBD1 (5 bases). V lost 6 bases to trimming and J lost 4 bases, with 16 bases between them. Germline-derived CDR1 and CDR2 are SGHDT and YYEEEE. This CDR3 is built from 14 residues. CDR3 bases: TGTGCCAGCACCCTGGGGGGGTTTGGCACTGAAGCTTTCTTT. It encodes CASTLGGFGTEAFF.

This chain links TRBV7-9 with TRBJ2-6, with a tentative D call TRBD2 (6 bases). V was shortened by 5 bases and J by 0 bases, with 14 bases between the two germline ends. The CDR3 is 17 residues long. Germline lookup yields CDR1 SEHNR and CDR2 FQNEAQ (reference sequence). The DNA of the CDR3 is TGTGCCAGCAGCGCTCCGGGGGTGGGCTCTGGGGCCAACGTCCTGACTTTC. This gives the protein CASSAPGVGSGANVLTF.

Comments on this clone: At the DNA level, this CDR3 is encoded by other sequences in the same sample as well. The chain carries TRBV11-3 and TRBJ2-7; 8 bases map to TRBD2. Germline lookup yields CDR1 SGHNT and CDR2 YENEEA. V gave up 5 bases and J gave up 2 bases; unmatched junction bases: 5. CDR3 length equals 14 residues. The CDR3: CASSLSGGTYEQYF. The CDR3 DNA is TGTGCCAGCAGCCTGAGCGGGGGAACCTACGAGCAGTACTTC. Full variable domain (outside the CDR3, taken from reference TRBV11-3 and TRBJ2-7): EAGVVQSPRYKIIEKKQPVAFWCNPISGHNTLYWYLQNLGQGPELLIRYENEEAVDDSQLPKDRFSAERLKGVDSTLKIQPAELGDSAVYLCASSLSGGTYEQYFGPGTRLTVT.

The V and J genes are TRBV7-8 and TRBJ2-7; TRBD1 aligns across 8 bases. Germline CDR1 reads SGHVS; CDR2 reads FQNEAQ. After removal of 5 bases from V and 4 bases from J, the junction contained 10 bases not matched to a gene. The CDR3 loop spans 15 amino acids. The CDR3 spells CASSPPQGARYEQYF. Here the CDR3 DNA reads TGTGCCAGCAGCCCGCCGCAGGGGGCACGGTACGAGCAGTACTTC.

V usage is TRBV29-1 and J usage is TRBJ2-2; 8 positions match TRBD2. With 8 bases clipped from V and 1 base from J, the junction kept 6 bases outside the gene matches. The CDR3 loop spans 14 amino acids. Germline V gene lookup returns CDR1 SQVTM and CDR2 ANQGSEA. CDR3: CSTRGGQNTGELFF. In DNA, the CDR3 is TGCAGCACCCGGGGGGGGCAGAACACCGGGGAGCTGTTTTTT.

The J gene is TRBJ1-3, the V gene TRBV2; perhaps TRBD1 as D (6 bases). CDR3 length equals 15 residues. Trimming removed 4 bases from V and 3 bases from J, with 13 bases in between. The germline gives CDR1 SNHLY, CDR2 FYNNEI. The CDR3 reads CASSVGNRDGNTIYF. Here the CDR3 DNA reads TGTGCCAGCAGTGTTGGAAACAGGGATGGAAACACCATATATTTT. Supplemented by reference TRBV2 and TRBJ1-3, the full variable domain reads EPEVTQTPSHQVTQMGQEVILRCVPISNHLYFYWYRQILGQKVEFLVSFYNNEISEKSEIFDDQFSVERPDGSNFTLKIRSTKLEDSAMYFCASSVGNRDGNTIYFGEGSWLTVV.

V and J are TRBV4-3 and TRBJ1-1; 7 bases map to TRBD1. Germline CDR1 is LGHNA and CDR2 is YSLEER. V was pared by 4 bases and J by 3 bases, with 2 bases of the junction left unmatched. The CDR3 has 13 amino acids. As DNA, the CDR3 is TGCGCCAGCAGCCCTGGACAGGACACTGAAGCTTTCTTT. Its protein product is CASSPGQDTEAFF.

The V and J genes are TRBV7-3 and TRBJ1-1; maybe TRBD1 (5 bases). The CDR3 has 14 residues. Germline CDR1 reads SGHTA; CDR2 reads FQGTGA. The V and J ends lost 3 bases and 3 bases respectively, with 11 bases between them. The DNA for the CDR3 is TGTGCCAGCAGCTTGTACGGGGGGGACACTGAAGCTTTCTTT. It yields the protein CASSLYGGDTEAFF.

The chain has TRBV5-1 and TRBJ1-1; 9 positions match TRBD1. CDR1 is SGHRS and CDR2 is YFSETQ in the germline V gene. The CDR3 sequence is 14 residues long. Unmatched junction bases numbered 6, after V lost 4 bases and J lost 5 bases. Here the CDR3 reads CASSSGTGNTEAFF. In nucleotides, the CDR3 is TGCGCCAGCAGCAGCGGGACAGGGAATACTGAAGCTTTCTTT.

The gene calls are TRBV5-1 and TRBJ2-3; D call uncertain. This CDR3 is 16 amino acids long. CDR1 and CDR2 from the germline V gene are SGHRS and YFSETQ. Between the trimmed V and J ends, which lost 3 bases and 4 bases, there was a span of 18 bases. DNA of the CDR3: TGCGCCAGCAGCTCGCAGGCCTTGGGCCAGCCAGATACGCAGTATTTT. Its translation: CASSSQALGQPDTQYF.

The chain combines TRBV7-9 with TRBJ1-1, with D perhaps TRBD1 (6 bases). The CDR3 extends over 17 amino acids. Trimming took 1 base from V and 4 from J, leaving 19 bases between them. CDR1 is SEHNR, CDR2 FQNEAQ, per germline (reference sequence). CDR3 nucleotides: TGTGCCAGCAGCTTAGGGGCCGGTGGGGGCGCTAGCACTGAAGCTTTCTTT. It encodes CASSLGAGGGASTEAFF.

J is TRBJ1-2 and V is TRBV5-4; 9 nucleotides agree with TRBD1. V dropped 4 bases and J dropped 6; count of bases not matched to a gene: 10. The germline CDR1 and CDR2 sequences are SGHNT and YYREEE (reference sequence). The CDR3 covers 15 residues. Written as DNA, the CDR3 is TGTGCCAGCAGCGGACCTTCGGGACAGGGTCATGGCTACACCTTC. Translation gives CASSGPSGQGHGYTF.

CDR3 coding DNA: TGTGCCAGTACTCAGCGCCCCTACAATGAGCAGTTCTTC. This gives the protein CASTQRPYNEQFF. The V gene is TRBV19, the J gene TRBJ2-1; no clear D gene. V lost 7 bases and J 2 bases, leaving 9 bases between the germline ends. Germline loops: CDR1 LNHDA, CDR2 SQIVND (reference sequence). The CDR3 is made up of 13 amino acids.

The chain joins TRBV4-3 to TRBJ1-2; unclear D gene. Germline V gene lookup returns CDR1 LGHNA and CDR2 YSLEER. The CDR3 extends over 15 amino acids. V dropped 0 bases and J dropped 5 bases, with 13 bases sitting between them. CDR3 coding DNA: TGCGCCAGCAGCCAAGAGCGGGGAAGTTTGTATGGCTACACCTTC. This translates into CASSQERGSLYGYTF.

V and J are TRBV3-1 (or the pseudogene TRBV3-2) and TRBJ1-3; D is possibly TRBD1 (6 bases). The CDR3 contains 17 residues. V shed 3 bases and J shed 0 bases, with 15 bases lying between them. CDR1 is LGHDT, CDR2 YNNKEL, per germline (reference sequence). The CDR3 DNA reads as TGTGCCAGCAGCCAGGGGTTTAACAGGGTCTCTGGAAACACCATATATTTT. It translates to CASSQGFNRVSGNTIYF.

The DNA of the CDR3 is TGTGCCAGCAGCCCCATAATGGGACAGGGGGTCCCCACTGAAGCTTTCTTT. It specifies CASSPIMGQGVPTEAFF. The chain uses TRBV7-3 and TRBJ1-1; 11 bases are shared with TRBD1. The length of the CDR3 is 17 residues. Looked up from germline, CDR1 is SGHTA and CDR2 is FQGTGA. V gave up 5 bases and J gave up 4 bases; unmatched junction bases: 12.

V and J are TRBV7-8 and TRBJ1-2, with D possibly being TRBD1 (5 bases). The CDR3 runs to 15 residues. V was shortened by 4 bases and J by 5 bases, with 17 bases between the two germline ends. Germline V lookup: CDR1 SGHVS, CDR2 FQNEAQ. The CDR3 DNA sequence: TGTGCCAGCAGCTCTCAGGGTCTCGGCGTGTATGGCTACACCTTC. Its translation: CASSSQGLGVYGYTF.

The chain links TRBV19 to TRBJ2-7, with TRBD1 matching 10 bases. With 3 bases clipped from V and 3 bases from J, the junction kept 8 bases outside the gene matches. CDR1 is LNHDA and CDR2 is SQIVND in the germline V gene (reference sequence). The CDR3 covers 16 residues. The CDR3 loop reads CASSIRPRDRGYEQYF. In DNA form, the CDR3 reads TGTGCCAGTAGTATCCGACCCCGGGACAGGGGCTACGAGCAGTACTTC.

The chain links TRBV15 to TRBJ2-7; the match to TRBD1 covers 10 bases. V trimming: 4 bases; J trimming: 7 bases; junction bases outside the gene matches: 7. The germline CDR1 and CDR2 sequences are LNHNV and YYDKDF (reference sequence). This CDR3 is 14 amino acids long. The CDR3 loop reads CATSKDRGTREQYF. The CDR3, as DNA: TGTGCCACCAGCAAGGACAGGGGGACACGGGAGCAGTACTTC.

The chain employs TRBV12-3 or TRBV12-4 and TRBJ1-2; TRBD1 matches 7 bases. Trimming cost V 1 base and J 8 bases; bases outside gene matches: 4. CDR3 length equals 13 residues. The CDR3 region is CASSLGQGGGYTF. CDR3 DNA: TGTGCCAGCAGTTTAGGGCAGGGGGGAGGCTACACCTTC.

This clone was detected once. V and J are TRBV27 and TRBJ1-5; D perhaps matches TRBD1 (6 bases). The CDR3 contains 14 residues. Germline loops: CDR1 MNHEY, CDR2 SMNVEV (reference sequence). V was shortened by 6 bases and J by 6 bases, with 15 bases between the two germline ends. CDR3 loop: CASSEQGYSQPQHF. The CDR3 DNA sequence: TGTGCCAGCAGCGAACAGGGATACAGTCAGCCCCAGCATTTT.

The V call is TRBV30, the J call TRBJ1-5, with a possible D match to TRBD1 (6 bases). Trimming removed 0 bases at V and 2 bases at J, with 8 bases between. This CDR3 contains 14 residues. CDR1 GTSNPN and CDR2 SVGIG come from the germline V gene (reference sequence). CDR3 sequence reads: CAWSVKGGNQPQHF. DNA for the CDR3: TGTGCCTGGAGTGTGAAGGGGGGCAATCAGCCCCAGCATTTT.